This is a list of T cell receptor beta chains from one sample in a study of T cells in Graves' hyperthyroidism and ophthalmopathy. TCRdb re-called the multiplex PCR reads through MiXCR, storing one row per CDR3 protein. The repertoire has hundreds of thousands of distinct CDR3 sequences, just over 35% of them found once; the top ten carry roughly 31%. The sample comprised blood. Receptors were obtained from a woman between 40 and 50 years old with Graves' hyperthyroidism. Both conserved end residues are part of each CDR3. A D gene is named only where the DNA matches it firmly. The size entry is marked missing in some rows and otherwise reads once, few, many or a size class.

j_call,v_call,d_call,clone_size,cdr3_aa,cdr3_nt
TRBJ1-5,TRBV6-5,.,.,CASRVGAYQPQHF,TGTGCCAGCAGAGTGGGGGCCTATCAGCCCCAGCATTTT
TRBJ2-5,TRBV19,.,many,CASSSPRAAKKETQYF,TGTGCCAGTAGTAGCCCGAGGGCAGCTAAGAAAGAGACCCAGTACTTC
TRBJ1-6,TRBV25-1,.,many,CASSAIGSYNSPLHF,TGTGCCAGCAGTGCAATAGGGTCCTATAATTCACCCCTCCACTTT
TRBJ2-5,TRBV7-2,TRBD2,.,CASIPAGGKETQYF,TGTGCCAGCATCCCGGCGGGGGGGAAAGAGACCCAGTACTTC
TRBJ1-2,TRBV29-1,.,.,CSGGYDYGYTF,TGCAGCGGGGGGTACGACTATGGCTACACCTTC
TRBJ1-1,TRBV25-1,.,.,CASSETENTEAFF,TGTGCCAGCAGTGAAACAGAGAACACTGAAGCTTTCTTT
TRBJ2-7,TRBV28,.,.,CASGRFEQYF,TGTGCCAGCGGACGGTTCGAGCAGTACTTC
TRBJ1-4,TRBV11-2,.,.,CASSFGRSRGKLFF,TGTGCCAGCAGCTTTGGACGGTCTAGGGGGAAACTGTTTTTT
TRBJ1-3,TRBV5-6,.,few,CASSFGLDKTGNTIYF,TGTGCCAGCAGCTTTGGCTTGGACAAAACGGGGAACACCATATATTTT
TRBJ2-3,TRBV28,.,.,CASSLYEAQYF,TGTGCCAGCAGCTTGTATGAGGCGCAGTATTTT
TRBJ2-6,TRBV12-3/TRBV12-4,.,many,CASSSDGRANVLTF,TGTGCCAGCAGCTCGGACGGGAGGGCCAACGTCCTGACTTTC
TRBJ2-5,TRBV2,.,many,CASSPQRGKETQYF,TGTGCCAGCAGTCCTCAGCGTGGGAAAGAGACCCAGTACTTC
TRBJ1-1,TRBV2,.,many,CASRPDSRNTEAFF,TGTGCCAGCAGACCCGACAGCCGCAACACTGAAGCTTTCTTT
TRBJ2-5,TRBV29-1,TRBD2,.,CSGQLAGREATQYF,TGCAGCGGTCAACTAGCGGGACGGGAAGCGACCCAGTACTTC
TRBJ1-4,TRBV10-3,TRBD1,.,CAIKSGQGPRKLFF,TGTGCCATCAAGTCGGGACAGGGCCCCAGGAAACTGTTTTTT
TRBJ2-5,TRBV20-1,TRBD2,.,CSGTGAGKETQYF,TGCAGTGGTACCGGAGCGGGGAAAGAGACCCAGTACTTC
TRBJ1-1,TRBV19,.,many,CASEDGDTEAFF,TGTGCCAGTGAAGACGGTGACACTGAAGCTTTCTTT
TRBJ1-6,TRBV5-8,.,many,CASSARSGNSPLHF,TGTGCCAGCAGCGCTCGGTCGGGGAATTCACCCCTCCACTTT
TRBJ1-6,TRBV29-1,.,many,CSVAETATNSPLHF,TGCAGCGTTGCGGAGACAGCGACAAATTCACCCCTCCACTTT
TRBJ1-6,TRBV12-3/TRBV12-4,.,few,CASSPGLPNGSPLHF,TGTGCCAGCAGTCCTGGACTCCCGAATGGTTCACCCCTCCACTTT
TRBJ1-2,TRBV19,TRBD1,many,CASSIPGQPYGYTF,TGTGCCAGTAGTATACCGGGACAGCCGTATGGCTACACCTTC
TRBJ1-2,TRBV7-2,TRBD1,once,CASSQGQGSEGHTF,TGCGCCAGCAGCCAGGGACAGGGTTCCGAGGGCCACACCTTC
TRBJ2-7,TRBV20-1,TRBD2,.,CSATRASGSYEQYF,TGCAGTGCTACTCGGGCTAGCGGGTCCTACGAGCAGTACTTC
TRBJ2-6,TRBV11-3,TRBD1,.,CASGLGRGIAGANVLTF,TGTGCCAGCGGCTTGGGCAGGGGGATTGCTGGGGCCAACGTCCTGACTTTC
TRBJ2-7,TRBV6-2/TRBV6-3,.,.,CASGDTLRSYEQYF,TGTGCCAGCGGGGACACCCTCCGCTCCTACGAGCAGTACTTC
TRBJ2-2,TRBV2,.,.,CASSDGPNTGELFF,TGTGCCAGCAGTGACGGCCCAAACACCGGGGAGCTGTTTTTT
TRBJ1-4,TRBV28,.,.,CASSSSPAINEKLFF,TGTGCCAGCAGTTCAAGCCCAGCGATTAATGAAAAACTGTTTTTT